Below, 7 T cell receptor beta chains from the same sample are listed, as sequenced in a study of shared clonotypes between healthy human individuals (TCRdb year 2020). For the CD8 naive samples, CD45RO-negative cells were positively selected for CCR7, yielding a CD45RA+CCR7+ population from which TemRA cells were excluded. The library was built by means of the immunoSEQ multiplex PCR assay. TCRdb provides this immuneACCESS table in a form limited to in-frame rearrangements. Some clones are lacking; in checked studies, under half of them reflect an unresolved V gene, and why the rest are absent is not known. Across this sample there are roughly 770,000 clones, with roughly 96% seen only once. About 0.22% of the sample rests with the top ten. Sequenced material: naive CD8+ T cells sorted from blood. According to the study, the label for this sample's cell subset or site signals: CD45RA+CCR7+. These receptors were collected from a man aged 25 to 40 in good health.

This chain links TRBV7-9 with TRBJ2-7; D is unclear. Germline V gives CDR1 SEHNR, CDR2 FQNEAQ (reference sequence). This CDR3 is built from 13 residues. The V and J ends lost 11 bases and 5 bases respectively, with 19 bases between them. DNA of the CDR3: TGTGCCGGCTCGGACCCTAATAGGAACGAGCAGTACTTC. The encoded protein is CAGSDPNRNEQYF.

J is TRBJ2-7 and V is TRBV2; a weak D match, TRBD1 (6 bases). Germline CDR1 and CDR2: SNHLY and FYNNEI. The CDR3 spans 13 residues. V lost 3 bases and J lost 3, with 9 bases in between. CDR3 sequence reads: CASSDSGDYEQYF. The CDR3 nucleotides read TGTGCCAGCAGTGATTCAGGGGACTACGAGCAGTACTTC. Drawing the rest from reference TRBV2 and TRBJ2-7, the complete variable domain is EPEVTQTPSHQVTQMGQEVILRCVPISNHLYFYWYRQILGQKVEFLVSFYNNEISEKSEIFDDQFSVERPDGSNFTLKIRSTKLEDSAMYFCASSDSGDYEQYFGPGTRLTVT.

The J gene is TRBJ2-7, the V gene TRBV5-1, with 9 bases identical to TRBD1. CDR3 length: 16 residues. J gave up 1 base and V 2 bases, and 7 bases lay outside the gene matches. Germline CDR1 and CDR2: SGHRS and YFSETQ. CDR3 sequence: CASSFPTGGDSYEQYF. The CDR3 DNA reads TGCGCCAGCAGCTTCCCGACAGGGGGGGATTCCTACGAGCAGTACTTC.

V and J are TRBV6-5 and TRBJ1-5; the D is unclear. The V and J ends lost 4 bases and 1 base respectively, with 11 bases between them. Germline CDR1 reads MNHEY; CDR2 reads SVGAGI. This CDR3 region has 15 residues. The CDR3 loop reads CASSLQTGSNQPQHF. Here the CDR3 DNA reads TGTGCCAGCAGTTTACAGACCGGGAGCAATCAGCCCCAGCATTTT.

The rearrangement joins TRBV9 to TRBJ2-3; D is uncertain. This CDR3 has 18 amino acids. V was shortened by 0 bases and J by 2 bases, with 19 bases between the two germline ends. CDR1 is SGDLS and CDR2 is YYNGEE in the germline V gene. CDR3 bases: TGTGCCAGCAGCGTAGTGCTCGACCACCAGTCGGTCACAGATACGCAGTATTTT. It codes for CASSVVLDHQSVTDTQYF. Variable domain in full (rest from reference TRBV9 and TRBJ2-3): DSGVTQTPKHLITATGQRVTLRCSPRSGDLSVYWYQQSLDQGLQFLIQYYNGEERAKGNILERFSAQQFPDLHSELNLSSLELGDSALYFCASSVVLDHQSVTDTQYFGPGTRLTVL.

The chain couples TRBV5-1 to TRBJ1-3; D possibly corresponds to TRBD1 (6 bases). Trimming shortened V by 4 bases and J by 4 bases, and 15 bases separated the two germline ends. Germline V CDR1 and CDR2: SGHRS, YFSETQ. The length of the CDR3 is 15 residues. The CDR3 DNA follows: TGCGCCAGCAGCACCTCAGGGGCGAGGGGAAACACCATATATTTT. Translation gives CASSTSGARGNTIYF.

V gene TRBV7-9 combines with J gene TRBJ2-3, with D tentatively TRBD2 (5 bases). V was clipped by 4 bases and J by 5 bases, with 19 bases between them. This CDR3 is 16 amino acids long. CDR1 is SEHNR and CDR2 is FQNEAQ in the germline V gene (reference sequence). The CDR3 region is CASSSLERSRGDTQYF. The CDR3 DNA follows: TGTGCCAGCAGCTCTCTAGAGAGGTCCCGGGGAGATACGCAGTATTTT. The entire variable domain, with the rest obtained from reference TRBV7-9 and TRBJ2-3, is as follows: DTGVSQNPRHKITKRGQNVTFRCDPISEHNRLYWYRQTLGQGPEFLTYFQNEAQLEKSRLLSDRFSAERPKGSFSTLEIQRTEQGDSAMYLCASSSLERSRGDTQYFGPGTRLTVL.